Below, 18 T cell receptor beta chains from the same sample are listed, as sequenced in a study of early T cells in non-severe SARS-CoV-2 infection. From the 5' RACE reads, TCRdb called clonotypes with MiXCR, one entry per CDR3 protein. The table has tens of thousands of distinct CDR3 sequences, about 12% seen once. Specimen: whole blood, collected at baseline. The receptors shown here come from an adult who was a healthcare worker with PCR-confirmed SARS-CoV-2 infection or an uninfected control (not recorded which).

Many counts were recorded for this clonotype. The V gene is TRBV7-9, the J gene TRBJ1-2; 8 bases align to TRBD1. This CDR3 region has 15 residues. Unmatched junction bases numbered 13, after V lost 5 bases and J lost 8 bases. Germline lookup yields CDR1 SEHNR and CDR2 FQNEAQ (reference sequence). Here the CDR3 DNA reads TGTGCCAGCAGCCTTCCGGACAGGGCTTTGGAAGGCTACACCTTC. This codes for CASSLPDRALEGYTF.

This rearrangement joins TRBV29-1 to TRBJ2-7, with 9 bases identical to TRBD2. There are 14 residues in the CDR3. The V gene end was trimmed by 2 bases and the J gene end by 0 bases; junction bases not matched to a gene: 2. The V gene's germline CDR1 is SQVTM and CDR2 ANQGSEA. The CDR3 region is CSVESGGPSYEQYF. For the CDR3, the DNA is TGCAGCGTTGAAAGCGGGGGGCCCTCCTACGAGCAGTACTTC.

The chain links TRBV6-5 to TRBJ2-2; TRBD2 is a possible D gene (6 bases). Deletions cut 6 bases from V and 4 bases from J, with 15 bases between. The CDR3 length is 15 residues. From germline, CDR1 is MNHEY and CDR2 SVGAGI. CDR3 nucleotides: TGTGCCAGCAGGCAGGAATGGGAGGTCACCGGGGAGCTGTTTTTT. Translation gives CASRQEWEVTGELFF.

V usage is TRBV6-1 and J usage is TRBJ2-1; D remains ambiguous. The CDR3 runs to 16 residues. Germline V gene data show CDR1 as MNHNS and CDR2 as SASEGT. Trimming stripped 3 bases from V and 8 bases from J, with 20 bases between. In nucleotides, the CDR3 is TGTGCCAGCAGTGATATTCGGCGAGCAGCTACAGATGAGCAGTTCTTC. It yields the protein CASSDIRRAATDEQFF.

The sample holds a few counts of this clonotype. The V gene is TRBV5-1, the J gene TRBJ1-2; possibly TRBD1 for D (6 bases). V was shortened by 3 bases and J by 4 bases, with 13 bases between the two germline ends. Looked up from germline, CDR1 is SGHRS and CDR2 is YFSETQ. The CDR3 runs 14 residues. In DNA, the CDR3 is TGCGCCAGCAGCTCGGAAGGGGGGACCTATGGCTACACCTTC. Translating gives CASSSEGGTYGYTF.

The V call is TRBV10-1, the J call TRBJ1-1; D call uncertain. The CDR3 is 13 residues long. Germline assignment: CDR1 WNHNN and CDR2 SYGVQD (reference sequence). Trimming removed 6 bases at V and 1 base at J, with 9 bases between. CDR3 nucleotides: TGCGCCAGCAGGATCTCACCGAACACTGAAGCTTTCTTT. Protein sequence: CASRISPNTEAFF.

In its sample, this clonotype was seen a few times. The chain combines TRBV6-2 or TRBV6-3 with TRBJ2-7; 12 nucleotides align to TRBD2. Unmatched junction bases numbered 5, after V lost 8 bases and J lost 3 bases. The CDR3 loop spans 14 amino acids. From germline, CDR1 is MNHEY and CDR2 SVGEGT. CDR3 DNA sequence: TGTGCCAGCCGAAGACTAGCGGGAGTCTACGAGCAGTACTTC. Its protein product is CASRRLAGVYEQYF.

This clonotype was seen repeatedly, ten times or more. The CDR3 sequence: CASMRRGLLGDTQYF. The DNA for the CDR3 is TGTGCCAGCATGAGGAGGGGGCTATTAGGAGATACGCAGTATTTT. The V call is TRBV12-3 or TRBV12-4, the J call TRBJ2-3, with D possibly being TRBD1 (7 bases). V lost 7 bases, J lost 5 bases, and 19 bases lay in between. The CDR3 spans 15 residues.

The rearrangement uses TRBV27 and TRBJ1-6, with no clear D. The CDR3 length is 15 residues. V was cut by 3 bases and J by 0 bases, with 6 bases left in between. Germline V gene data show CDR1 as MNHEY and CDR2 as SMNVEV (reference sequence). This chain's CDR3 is CASSLGPSYNSPLHF. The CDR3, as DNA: TGTGCCAGCAGTTTGGGTCCCTCCTATAATTCACCCCTCCACTTT.

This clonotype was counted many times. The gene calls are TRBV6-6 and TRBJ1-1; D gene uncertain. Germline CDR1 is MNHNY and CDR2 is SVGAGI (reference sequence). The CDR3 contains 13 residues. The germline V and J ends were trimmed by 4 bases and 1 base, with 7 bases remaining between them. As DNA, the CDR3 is TGTGCCAGCAGTTCCAGATCGAACACTGAAGCTTTCTTT. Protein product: CASSSRSNTEAFF.

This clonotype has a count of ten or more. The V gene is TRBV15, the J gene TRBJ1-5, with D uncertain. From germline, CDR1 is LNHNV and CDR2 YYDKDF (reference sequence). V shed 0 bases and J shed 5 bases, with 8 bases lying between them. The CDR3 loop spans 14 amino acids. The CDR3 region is CATSRDLGDQPQHF. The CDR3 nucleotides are TGTGCCACCAGCAGAGACTTAGGTGATCAGCCCCAGCATTTT.

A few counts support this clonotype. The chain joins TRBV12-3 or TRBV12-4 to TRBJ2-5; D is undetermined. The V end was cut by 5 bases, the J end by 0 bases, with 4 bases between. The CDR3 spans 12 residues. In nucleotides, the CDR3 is TGTGCCAGCAGTAGGGACCAAGAGACCCAGTACTTC. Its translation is CASSRDQETQYF.

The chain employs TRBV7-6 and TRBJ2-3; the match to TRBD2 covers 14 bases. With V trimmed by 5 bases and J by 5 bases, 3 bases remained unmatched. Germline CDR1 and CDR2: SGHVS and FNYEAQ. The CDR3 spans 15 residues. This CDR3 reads CASSQGLAGEDTQYF. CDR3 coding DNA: TGTGCCAGCAGCCAGGGACTAGCGGGAGAAGATACGCAGTATTTT.

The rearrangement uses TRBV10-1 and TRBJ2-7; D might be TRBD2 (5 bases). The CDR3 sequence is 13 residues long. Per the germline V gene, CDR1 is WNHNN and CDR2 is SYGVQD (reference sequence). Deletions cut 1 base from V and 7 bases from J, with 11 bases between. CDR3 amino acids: CASSEFNTREQYF. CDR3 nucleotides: TGCGCCAGCAGTGAGTTTAACACTAGGGAGCAGTACTTC.

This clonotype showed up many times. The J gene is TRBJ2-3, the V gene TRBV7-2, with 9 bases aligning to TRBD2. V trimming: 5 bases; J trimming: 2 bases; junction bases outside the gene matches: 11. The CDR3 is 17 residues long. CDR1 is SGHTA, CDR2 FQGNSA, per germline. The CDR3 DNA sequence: TGTGCCAGCAGCGCCTACAGGTGGACTAGCGTCACAGATACGCAGTATTTT. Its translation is CASSAYRWTSVTDTQYF.

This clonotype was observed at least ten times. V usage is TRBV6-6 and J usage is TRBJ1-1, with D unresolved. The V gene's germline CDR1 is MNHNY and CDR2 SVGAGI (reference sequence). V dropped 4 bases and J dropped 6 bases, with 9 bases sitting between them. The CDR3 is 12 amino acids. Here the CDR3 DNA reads TGTGCCAGCAGTTTTTCCCAGGCTGAAGCTTTCTTT. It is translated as CASSFSQAEAFF.

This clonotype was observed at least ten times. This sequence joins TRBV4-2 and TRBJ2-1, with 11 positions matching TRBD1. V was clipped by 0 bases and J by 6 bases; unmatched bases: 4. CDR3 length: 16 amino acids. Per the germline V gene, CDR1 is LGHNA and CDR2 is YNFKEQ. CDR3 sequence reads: CASSQDPGTGGNEQFF. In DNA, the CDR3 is TGTGCCAGCAGCCAAGATCCCGGGACAGGGGGCAATGAGCAGTTCTTC.

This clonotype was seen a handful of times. The CDR3 is CASSLAHRGRVSYEQYF. The CDR3 DNA follows: TGTGCCAGCAGCTTAGCGCACAGGGGGCGCGTCTCCTACGAGCAGTACTTC. The chain recombines TRBV11-2 with TRBJ2-7; 9 bases agree with TRBD1. The CDR3 consists of 17 residues. Germline V lookup: CDR1 SGHAT, CDR2 FQNNGV. With V trimmed by 1 base and J by 0 bases, 7 bases remained unmatched.